A selection of T cell receptor beta chains follows, all from one sample in a study of control samples from healthy donors and cancer patients. Some clones are missing from TCRdb's copy, which holds only in-frame ones; the method was immunoSEQ multiplex PCR. The sample holds about 15,000 clones, over 80% seen once. Material: PBMCs. The receptors were gathered from an older woman with colorectal cancer. The CDR3 runs from the conserved cysteine through the conserved F or W. D genes are given only for firm matches. Some rows mark clone size as missing; the rest say once, few, many or name a class of expanded clone.

>TRBJ2-7|once|NA|TRBV7-9
TGTGCCAGCAGCCTCGCCCAGGGACAACTATTTTACGAGCAGTACTTC
CASSLAQGQLFYEQYF
>TRBJ2-3|NA|NA|TRBV5-6
TGTGCCAGCAGCTTGGTCCGAGGCGATACGCAGTATTTT
CASSLVRGDTQYF
>TRBJ1-2|NA|TRBD1|TRBV19
TGTGCCAGTAGTCCTCCCGGACAGGGGGCGCTGGTATGCACCTTC
CASSPPGQGALVCTF
>TRBJ1-5|once|NA|TRBV2
TGTGCCAGCAGTGAATTAGGGTCACAGCAGCCCCAGCATTTT
CASSELGSQQPQHF
>TRBJ1-2|NA|TRBD1|TRBV28
TGTGCCAGCAGCCTACAGGGGGTTGGCTACACCTTC
CASSLQGVGYTF
>TRBJ2-1|once|NA|TRBV4-1
TGCGCCAGCAGCCAAGAAGTTGTTAGGCATGAGCAGTTCTTC
CASSQEVVRHEQFF
>TRBJ1-4|NA|NA|TRBV3-1/TRBV3-2
TGTGCCAGCAGCCAAGAGCGGCAGCAAAGCTGGAATGAAAAACTGTTTTTT
CASSQERQQSWNEKLFF
>TRBJ2-7|once|NA|TRBV11-3
TGTGCCAGGCCGACCTACGAGCAGTACTTC
CARPTYEQYF
>TRBJ1-1|NA|NA|TRBV19
TGTGCCAGTAGTATAGTAGGGGATGAAGCTTTCTTT
CASSIVGDEAFF
>TRBJ1-3|NA|NA|TRBV4-3
TGCGCCAGCAGCCCCGGGGGGCATGGAAACACCATATATTTT
CASSPGGHGNTIYF
>TRBJ1-1|NA|NA|TRBV11-3
TGTGCCAGCAGCGACCCCTCGGGAGGCCTCATGAACACTGAAGCTTTCTTT
CASSDPSGGLMNTEAFF
>TRBJ1-2|NA|TRBD1|TRBV24-1
TGTGCCACCAGTGACACCGGGACAGGGGGCTACGGCTACACCTTC
CATSDTGTGGYGYTF
>TRBJ2-1|NA|NA|TRBV5-8
TGTGCCAGCAGCTTACAAGCGGCCTCCTACAATGAGCAGTTCTTC
CASSLQAASYNEQFF
>TRBJ1-5|NA|NA|TRBV11-2
TGTGCCAGCAGCTTAACCGGGTATAGCAATCAGCCCCAGCATTTT
CASSLTGYSNQPQHF
>TRBJ1-6|NA|TRBD1|TRBV9
TGTGCCAGCAGCTCCAGGACAGGGGGGCCTACACCCCTCCACTTT
CASSSRTGGPTPLHF
>TRBJ2-1|NA|NA|TRBV7-3
TGTGCCAGCAGCCCGACTAGTCAAGACAATGAGCAGTTCTTC
CASSPTSQDNEQFF
>TRBJ1-1|few|TRBD1|TRBV10-3
TGTGCCATCAGCCGCGACAGGGAAACGAACACTGAAGCTTTCTTT
CAISRDRETNTEAFF
>TRBJ1-5|NA|TRBD1|TRBV2
TGTGCCAGCAGGAGGGGACAGACAGGACAGCCCCAGCATTTT
CASRRGQTGQPQHF
>TRBJ1-4|NA|TRBD1|TRBV6-2/TRBV6-3
TGTGCCAGCAGTTGGCCCCGGACAGGGGATGAAAAACTGTTTTTT
CASSWPRTGDEKLFF
>TRBJ2-5|NA|NA|TRBV7-6
TGTGCCAGCAGCTTAGCAGGGACCCTGAAGACCCAGTACTTC
CASSLAGTLKTQYF
>TRBJ1-2|NA|NA|TRBV18
TGTGCCAGCTCACCAGGGTCCGACTATGGCTACACCTTC
CASSPGSDYGYTF
>TRBJ1-2|NA|TRBD1|TRBV6-6
TGTGCCAGCAGTTACTCGCCCCGGACAGGGAACGGCTACACCTTC
CASSYSPRTGNGYTF
>TRBJ2-5|NA|NA|TRBV4-2
TGTGCCAGCAGCCAATCCCGACTGAATAGCGGCCAAGAGACCCAGTACTTC
CASSQSRLNSGQETQYF
>TRBJ2-3|NA|NA|TRBV29-1
TGCAGCGTTGCCCTCCGGGATCAAGCAGATACGCAGTATTTT
CSVALRDQADTQYF
>TRBJ2-7|NA|TRBD2|TRBV30
TGTGCCTGGAGTGCTAGCGGGAGCCCCTACGAGCAGTACTTC
CAWSASGSPYEQYF
>TRBJ2-1|few|TRBD2|TRBV2
TGTGCCAGCAGGGAGAAGGGACTACCCGGGGAACCAACTGGGAATGAGCAGTTCTTC
CASREKGLPGEPTGNEQFF
>TRBJ2-1|NA|TRBD2|TRBV27
TGTGCCAGCAGTTTGCTGGTTGCGGGAGCTTACAATGAGCAGTTCTTC
CASSLLVAGAYNEQFF
>TRBJ1-5|NA|TRBD1|TRBV19
TGTGCCAGTAGTGGACAGGTGCTCAATCAGCCCCAGCATTTT
CASSGQVLNQPQHF
>TRBJ1-5|NA|TRBD1|TRBV3-1/TRBV3-2
TGTGCCAGCAGCCTGGGACAGAGCAATCAGCCCCAGCATTTT
CASSLGQSNQPQHF
>TRBJ2-1|NA|TRBD1|TRBV29-1
TGCAGCGTTGAAGGGACAGGCATTTTTTACAATGAGCAGTTCTTC
CSVEGTGIFYNEQFF
>TRBJ1-1|few|NA|TRBV30
TGTGCCTGGACCCGTAGACAGGTCCCCTACGGAGCTTTCTTT
CAWTRRQVPYGAFF
>TRBJ2-1|NA|NA|TRBV6-2/TRBV6-3
TGTGCCAGCAGTTATACCCCCCCGCAGGGGCGCTACAATGAGCAGTTCTTC
CASSYTPPQGRYNEQFF
>TRBJ1-5|NA|NA|TRBV2
TGTGCCAGCAGCGAACGGACGGTTGATCAGCCCCAGCATTTT
CASSERTVDQPQHF
>TRBJ2-1|NA|TRBD2|TRBV7-2
TGTGCCAGCCTCCCGGGACTAGCGGGGGGTCTTAAAATCAATGAGCAGTTCTTC
CASLPGLAGGLKINEQFF
>TRBJ2-7|NA|TRBD2|TRBV2
TGTGCCAGCAGTGGCGGGGGGCGGGGCCCCTACGAGCAGTACTTC
CASSGGGRGPYEQYF
>TRBJ2-5|NA|NA|TRBV7-7
TGTGCTAGCAGTTTAACGGTGGGGGAGACCCAGTACTTC
CASSLTVGETQYF
>TRBJ1-2|NA|TRBD1|TRBV19
TGTGCCAGTAGTTCATCAGGGGGCTTGGACTATGGCTACACCTTC
CASSSSGGLDYGYTF
>TRBJ1-2|NA|TRBD1|TRBV9
TGTGCCAGCAGCTCCTGGGACAGCTATGGCTACACCTTC
CASSSWDSYGYTF
>TRBJ2-6|once|TRBD1|TRBV4-1
TGCGCCAGCAGCCAACGGACAGGTCTTCTCTCTGGGGCCAACGTCCTGACTTTC
CASSQRTGLLSGANVLTF
>TRBJ2-3|NA|NA|TRBV4-3
TGCGCCAGCAGCCAAGATCATGGAGGGTCAGATACGCAGTATTTT
CASSQDHGGSDTQYF
>TRBJ2-6|NA|TRBD1|TRBV9
TGTGCCAGCAGCTCGACACCGGGACAGGGGCCTTTGTCTGGGGCCAACGTCCTGACTTTC
CASSSTPGQGPLSGANVLTF
>TRBJ1-3|NA|NA|TRBV4-1
TGCGCCAGCAGCCTAGGGCGGGGAGGTTCTGGAAACACCATATATTTT
CASSLGRGGSGNTIYF